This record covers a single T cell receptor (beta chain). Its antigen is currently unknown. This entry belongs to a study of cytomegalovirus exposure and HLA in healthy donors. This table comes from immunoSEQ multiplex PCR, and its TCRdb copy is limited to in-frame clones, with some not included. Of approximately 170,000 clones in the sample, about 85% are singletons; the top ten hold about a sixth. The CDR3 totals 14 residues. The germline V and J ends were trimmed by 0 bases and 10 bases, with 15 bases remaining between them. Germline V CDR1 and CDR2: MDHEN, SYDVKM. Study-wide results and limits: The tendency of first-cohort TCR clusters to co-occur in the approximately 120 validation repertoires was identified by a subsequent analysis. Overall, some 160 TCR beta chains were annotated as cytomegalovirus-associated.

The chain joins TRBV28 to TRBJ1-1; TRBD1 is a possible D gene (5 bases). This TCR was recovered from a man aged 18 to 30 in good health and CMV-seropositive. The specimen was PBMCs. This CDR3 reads CASSLWGREEGAFF. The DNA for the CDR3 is TGTGCCAGCAGTTTATGGGGCAGGGAGGAGGGAGCTTTCTTT. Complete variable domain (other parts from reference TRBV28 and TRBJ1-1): DVKVTQSSRYLVKRTGEKVFLECVQDMDHENMFWYRQDPGLGLRLIYFSYDVKMKEKGDIPEGYSVSREKKERFSLILESASTNQTSMYLCASSLWGREEGAFFGQGTRLTVV.